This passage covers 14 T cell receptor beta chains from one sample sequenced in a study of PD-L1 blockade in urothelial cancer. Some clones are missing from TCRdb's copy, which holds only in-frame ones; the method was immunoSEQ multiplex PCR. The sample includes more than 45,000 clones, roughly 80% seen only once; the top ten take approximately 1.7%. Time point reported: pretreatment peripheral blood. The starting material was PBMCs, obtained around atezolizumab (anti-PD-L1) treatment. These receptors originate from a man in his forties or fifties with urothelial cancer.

This CDR3 is CASSLETGPGNTIYF. The CDR3 coding sequence is TGTGCCAGCAGCTTGGAGACAGGGCCTGGAAACACCATATATTTT. The V call is TRBV5-6, the J call TRBJ1-3; 7 positions agree with TRBD1. The CDR3 contains 15 residues. Losses at the gene ends were 0 bases for V and 2 bases for J; bases not matched to a gene: 2. The germline gives CDR1 SGHDT, CDR2 YYEEEE.

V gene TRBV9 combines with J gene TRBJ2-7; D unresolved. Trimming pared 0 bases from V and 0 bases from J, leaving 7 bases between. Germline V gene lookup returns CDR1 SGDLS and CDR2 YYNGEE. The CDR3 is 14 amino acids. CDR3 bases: TGTGCCAGCAGCGTAGCTGACAACTCCTACGAGCAGTACTTC. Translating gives CASSVADNSYEQYF.

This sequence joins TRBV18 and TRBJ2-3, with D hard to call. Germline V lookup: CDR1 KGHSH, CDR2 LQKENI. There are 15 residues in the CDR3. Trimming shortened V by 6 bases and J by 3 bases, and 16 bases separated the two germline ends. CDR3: CASSQNLQITDTQYF. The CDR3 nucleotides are TGTGCCAGCTCTCAGAACCTACAGATAACAGATACGCAGTATTTT.

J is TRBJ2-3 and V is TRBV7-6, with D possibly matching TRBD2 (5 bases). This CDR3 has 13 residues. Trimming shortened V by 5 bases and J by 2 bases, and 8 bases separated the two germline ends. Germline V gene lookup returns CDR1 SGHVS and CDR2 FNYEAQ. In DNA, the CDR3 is TGTGCCAGCAGCGAGGACTCCACAGATACGCAGTATTTT. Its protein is CASSEDSTDTQYF.

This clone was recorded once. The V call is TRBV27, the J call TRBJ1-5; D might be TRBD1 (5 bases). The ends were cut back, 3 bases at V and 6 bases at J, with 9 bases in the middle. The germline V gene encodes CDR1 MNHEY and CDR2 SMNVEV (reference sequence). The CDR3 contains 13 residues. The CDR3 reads CASSFQGSQPQHF. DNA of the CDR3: TGTGCCAGCAGTTTTCAGGGTAGTCAGCCCCAGCATTTT.

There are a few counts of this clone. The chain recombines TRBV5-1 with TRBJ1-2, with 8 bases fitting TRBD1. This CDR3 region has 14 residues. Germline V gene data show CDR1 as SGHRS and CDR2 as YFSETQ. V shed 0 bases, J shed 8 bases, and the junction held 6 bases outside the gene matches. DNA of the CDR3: TGCGCCAGCAGCTTGGAGGGGGGACAGGCGGGCTACACCTTC. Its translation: CASSLEGGQAGYTF.

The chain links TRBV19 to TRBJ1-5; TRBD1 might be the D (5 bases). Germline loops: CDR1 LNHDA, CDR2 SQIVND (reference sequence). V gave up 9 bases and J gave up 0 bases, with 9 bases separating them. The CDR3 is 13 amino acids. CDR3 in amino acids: CASTGASNQPQHF. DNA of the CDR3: TGTGCCAGCACAGGAGCTAGCAATCAGCCCCAGCATTTT.

CDR3 sequence reads: CASSRPYLTSSGVEETQYF. Written as DNA, the CDR3 is TGTGCCAGCAGCCGGCCCTACCTGACAAGTAGCGGGGTAGAAGAGACCCAGTACTTC. J is TRBJ2-5 and V is TRBV11-1; 8 bases are shared with TRBD2. With 5 bases clipped from V and 3 bases from J, the junction kept 20 bases outside the gene matches. CDR1 is SGHAT, CDR2 FQDESV, per germline (reference sequence). This CDR3 contains 19 residues.

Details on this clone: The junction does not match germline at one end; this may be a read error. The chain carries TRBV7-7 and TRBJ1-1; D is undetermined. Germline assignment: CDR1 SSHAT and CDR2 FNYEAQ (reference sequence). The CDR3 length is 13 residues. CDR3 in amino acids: CASSLQHNTEAFF. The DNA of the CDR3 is TGTGCTAGCAGCTTACAACACAACACTGAAGCTTTCTTT.

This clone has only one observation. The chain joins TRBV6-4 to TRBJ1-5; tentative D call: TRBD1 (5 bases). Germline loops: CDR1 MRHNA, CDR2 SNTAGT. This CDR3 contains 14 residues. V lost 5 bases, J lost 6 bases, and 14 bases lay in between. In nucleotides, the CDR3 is TGTGCCAGCAGTCTTCGGGGGTACTCTCAGCCCCAGCATTTT. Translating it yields CASSLRGYSQPQHF.

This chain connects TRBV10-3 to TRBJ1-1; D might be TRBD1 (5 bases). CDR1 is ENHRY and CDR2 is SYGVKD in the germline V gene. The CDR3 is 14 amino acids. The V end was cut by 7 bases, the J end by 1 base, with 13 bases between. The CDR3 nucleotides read TGTGCCATCACCCGGGGGGGAGGGAACACTGAAGCTTTCTTT. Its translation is CAITRGGGNTEAFF.

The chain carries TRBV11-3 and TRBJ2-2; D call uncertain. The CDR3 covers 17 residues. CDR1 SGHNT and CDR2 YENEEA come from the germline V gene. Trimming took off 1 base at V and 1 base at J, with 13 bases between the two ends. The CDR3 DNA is TGTGCCAGCAGCTTAGTCGCCGCCCCACTGAACACCGGGGAGCTGTTTTTT. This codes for CASSLVAAPLNTGELFF.

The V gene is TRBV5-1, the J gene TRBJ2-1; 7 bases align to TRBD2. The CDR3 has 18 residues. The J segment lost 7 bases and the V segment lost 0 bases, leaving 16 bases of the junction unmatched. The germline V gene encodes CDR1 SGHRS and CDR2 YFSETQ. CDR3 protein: CASSLATVYSGIHNEQFF. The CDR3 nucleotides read TGCGCCAGCAGCTTGGCCACCGTTTACAGCGGGATTCATAATGAGCAGTTCTTC.

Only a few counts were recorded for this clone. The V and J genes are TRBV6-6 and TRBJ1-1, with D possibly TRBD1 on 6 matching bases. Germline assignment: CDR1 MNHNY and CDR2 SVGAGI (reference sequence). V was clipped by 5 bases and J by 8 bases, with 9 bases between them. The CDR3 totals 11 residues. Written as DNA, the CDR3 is TGTGCCAGCAGTACCGACAGGGAAGCTTTCTTT. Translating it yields CASSTDREAFF.